The rows below give T cell receptor beta chains drawn from one sample of a study of T cells in Graves' hyperthyroidism and ophthalmopathy. TCRdb analysed the multiplex PCR reads with MiXCR anew, one entry per CDR3 protein. Among some 350,000 distinct CDR3 sequences listed, about a fifth were seen once. The sequencing sample was made of blood. All receptors come from a woman aged 18-29 years with Graves' hyperthyroidism. CDR3s include the opening cysteine and the closing phenylalanine or tryptophan. Each record gives: V gene, D gene, J gene, clone size, CDR3 DNA, CDR3 protein. D genes are given only for firm matches. Clone size is stated in some rows and not others, as once, few, many or a class when expanded.

V gene: TRBV3-1; D gene: TRBD1; J gene: TRBJ1-1; clone size: .; CDR3 DNA: TGTGCCAGCAGCCTTACTACTCTTGGACAGGAATCTTTCTTT; CDR3 protein: CASSLTTLGQESFF
V gene: TRBV30; D gene: TRBD2; J gene: TRBJ2-3; clone size: few; CDR3 DNA: TGTGCCTGGAGGGGGGTTAGCGGGGGTCCAGATACGCAGTATTTT; CDR3 protein: CAWRGVSGGPDTQYF
V gene: TRBV6-1; D gene: .; J gene: TRBJ2-2; clone size: .; CDR3 DNA: TGTGCCAGCAGTGAACGGGGGCGACTCTTTAACACCGGGGAGCTGTTTTTT; CDR3 protein: CASSERGRLFNTGELFF
V gene: TRBV7-8; D gene: .; J gene: TRBJ1-6; clone size: .; CDR3 DNA: TGTGCCAGCAGCTTGAGGCGTGCCCAGAATTCACCCCTCCACTTT; CDR3 protein: CASSLRRAQNSPLHF
V gene: TRBV5-1; D gene: .; J gene: TRBJ2-7; clone size: .; CDR3 DNA: TGCGCCAGCAGCTTGGAGGGCCTCCACGAGCAGTACTTC; CDR3 protein: CASSLEGLHEQYF
V gene: TRBV7-8; D gene: .; J gene: TRBJ2-7; clone size: .; CDR3 DNA: TGTGCCAGCAGCTTATTCCTCGAGATGGTATCTCCCTACGAGCAGTACTTC; CDR3 protein: CASSLFLEMVSPYEQYF
V gene: TRBV24-1; D gene: TRBD1; J gene: TRBJ1-2; clone size: .; CDR3 DNA: TGTGCCACCAGTGACGAGGGACAGACATATGGCTACACCTTC; CDR3 protein: CATSDEGQTYGYTF
V gene: TRBV10-2; D gene: .; J gene: TRBJ1-6; clone size: many; CDR3 DNA: TGCGCCAGCAGTGAGTCGGAGGGAGGCTCACCCCTCCACTTT; CDR3 protein: CASSESEGGSPLHF
V gene: TRBV7-2; D gene: .; J gene: TRBJ2-2; clone size: few; CDR3 DNA: TGTGCCAGCAGCCTGAATAGCGGGGAGCTGTTTTTT; CDR3 protein: CASSLNSGELFF
V gene: TRBV19; D gene: TRBD2; J gene: TRBJ2-7; clone size: .; CDR3 DNA: TGTGCCAGTAGTCGTTCTAAGCGGGGGGTCTCCTACGAGCAGTACTTC; CDR3 protein: CASSRSKRGVSYEQYF
V gene: TRBV6-1; D gene: .; J gene: TRBJ1-1; clone size: once; CDR3 DNA: TGTGCCAGCGGTCGTTTGGGTCAGAACACTGAAGCTTTCTTT; CDR3 protein: CASGRLGQNTEAFF
V gene: TRBV24-1; D gene: .; J gene: TRBJ1-1; clone size: .; CDR3 DNA: TGTGCCACCAGTGATGATGCGACTGGGTTGGGAGCTTTCTTT; CDR3 protein: CATSDDATGLGAFF
V gene: TRBV7-8; D gene: .; J gene: TRBJ1-1; clone size: many; CDR3 DNA: TGTGCCAGCAGCTTAGAGGGGGGCTGGGCTTTCTTT; CDR3 protein: CASSLEGGWAFF
V gene: TRBV20-1; D gene: .; J gene: TRBJ1-5; clone size: many; CDR3 DNA: TGCAGTGCCCGGGCCTGGGGCAATCAGCCCCAGCATTTT; CDR3 protein: CSARAWGNQPQHF
V gene: TRBV10-3; D gene: .; J gene: TRBJ2-2; clone size: many; CDR3 DNA: TGTGCCATCAGTCTGGGGCTAAACACCGGGGAGCTGTTTTTT; CDR3 protein: CAISLGLNTGELFF
V gene: TRBV4-1; D gene: TRBD2; J gene: TRBJ2-5; clone size: many; CDR3 DNA: TGCGCCAGCAGCCAAGTGGCCCCGGGGGGGCGAGAGACCCAGTACTTC; CDR3 protein: CASSQVAPGGRETQYF
V gene: TRBV20-1; D gene: TRBD1; J gene: TRBJ2-7; clone size: many; CDR3 DNA: TGCAGTGCCAGCCGGACAGGGGCGATATACGAGCAGTACTTC; CDR3 protein: CSASRTGAIYEQYF
V gene: TRBV5-1; D gene: TRBD2; J gene: TRBJ2-5; clone size: many; CDR3 DNA: TGCGCCAGCGCGGGGAGCGGGGGGTACCAAGAGACCCAGTACTTC; CDR3 protein: CASAGSGGYQETQYF
V gene: TRBV6-5; D gene: .; J gene: TRBJ1-1; clone size: many; CDR3 DNA: TGTGCCAGCAGTTACAGGGACCCTGAAGCTTTCTTT; CDR3 protein: CASSYRDPEAFF
V gene: TRBV7-8; D gene: TRBD1; J gene: TRBJ1-2; clone size: many; CDR3 DNA: TGTGCCAGCAGCTTAGTTGCAGGGGGCTTGGGCTACACCTTC; CDR3 protein: CASSLVAGGLGYTF